These T cell receptor beta chains were read from a single sample in a study of lymphopenia after photon versus proton radiotherapy. The table came from immunoSEQ multiplex PCR; TCRdb's copy has only in-frame clones and leaves some out. Here the sample spans some 15,000 clones, about 85% being singletons. The sample here was peripheral blood, taken from a patient treated with proton-based radiotherapy. Receptor source: a woman between 55 and 75 years old with cholangiocarcinoma. Some clones in this sample may be carry-over from other donors' samples. Each CDR3 is given without its conserved first and last residue.

V: TRBV7-3; CDR3: ASSPNSVNTEAF
V: TRBV10-1; CDR3: ASSGGGNEQF
V: TRBV5-1; CDR3: ASSSVGGSNQPQH
V: TRBV10-3; CDR3: ALRAGGSTDTQY
V: TRBV25-1; CDR3: ASSIDDRLGGEQY
V: TRBV5-1; CDR3: ASGDRPDNEQF
V: TRBV19; CDR3: ASSTSDRGNTEAF
V: TRBV18; CDR3: ASSPPTRGRANYEQY
V: TRBV5-1; CDR3: ASSYRTGNEKLF
V: TRBV5-1; CDR3: ASSLRWGPNTEAF
V: TRBV6-6; CDR3: ASSLSGYPYGYT
V: TRBV7-9; CDR3: ASSREYNEQF
V: TRBV14; CDR3: ASSRYSEMNTEAF